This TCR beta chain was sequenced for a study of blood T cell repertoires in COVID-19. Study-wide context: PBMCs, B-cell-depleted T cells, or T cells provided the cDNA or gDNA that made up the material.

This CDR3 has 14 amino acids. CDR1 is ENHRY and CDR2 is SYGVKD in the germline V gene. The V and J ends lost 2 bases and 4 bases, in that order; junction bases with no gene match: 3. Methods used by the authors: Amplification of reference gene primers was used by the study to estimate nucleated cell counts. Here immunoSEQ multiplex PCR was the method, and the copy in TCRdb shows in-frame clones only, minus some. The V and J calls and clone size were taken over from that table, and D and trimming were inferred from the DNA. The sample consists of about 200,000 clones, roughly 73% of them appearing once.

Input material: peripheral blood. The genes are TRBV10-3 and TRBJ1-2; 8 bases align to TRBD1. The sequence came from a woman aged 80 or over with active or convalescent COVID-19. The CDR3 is CAISETGQGYGYTF. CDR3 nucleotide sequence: TGTGCCATCAGTGAGACAGGACAGGGCTATGGCTACACCTTC.